A single sample gave rise to the 20 T cell receptor beta chains below, sequenced in a study of neoadjuvant anti-PD-1 for oral cavity cancer. Time point reported: after neoadjuvant nivolumab, at surgical resection. Clones were sequenced by immunoSEQ multiplex PCR, and TCRdb holds only the in-frame ones, with some missing. The repertoire has fewer than 90,000 clones, 80% to 90% of them found once; the top ten carry 3% to 3.5%. The source was PBMCs, collected after nivolumab (anti-PD-1) treatment. The receptors were gathered from a person aged 40-85 years with oral cavity squamous cell carcinoma.

The chain has TRBV6-5 and TRBJ2-1, with D unclear. The CDR3 extends over 13 amino acids. Trimming took 2 bases from V and 11 from J, leaving 13 bases between them. CDR1 is MNHEY, CDR2 SVGAGI, per germline. CDR3 protein: CASSYAAERKQFF. In DNA, the CDR3 is TGTGCCAGCAGTTACGCGGCCGAGCGCAAGCAGTTCTTC.

The V call is TRBV7-9, the J call TRBJ1-4; D unclear. Germline assignment: CDR1 SEHNR and CDR2 FQNEAQ (reference sequence). CDR3 size: 14 residues. Trimming pared 6 bases from V and 6 bases from J, leaving 14 bases between. CDR3 residues: CASSTYGGYEKLFF. CDR3 in DNA: TGTGCCAGCAGTACTTACGGAGGATATGAAAAACTGTTTTTT.

This rearrangement joins TRBV29-1 to TRBJ2-5; D remains ambiguous. The V gene's germline CDR1 is SQVTM and CDR2 ANQGSEA. V dropped 4 bases and J dropped 5 bases, with 17 bases sitting between them. CDR3 length: 14 amino acids. CDR3 loop: CSVANYRDFETQYF. In DNA, the CDR3 is TGCAGCGTTGCTAACTACAGAGATTTTGAGACCCAGTACTTC.

V is TRBV28 and J is TRBJ1-5; 8 bases match TRBD1. Germline V gene lookup returns CDR1 MDHEN and CDR2 SYDVKM. The CDR3 spans 16 residues. Losses at the gene ends were 8 bases for V and 2 bases for J; bases not matched to a gene: 11. In DNA, the CDR3 is TGTGCCAGCGGAACGCGACAGGGGCCGGGCAATCAGCCCCAGCATTTT. Residues: CASGTRQGPGNQPQHF.

This clone was recorded only once. This sequence joins TRBV30 and TRBJ1-1, with a weak D call TRBD1 (5 bases). Trimming left V 0 bases short and J 1 base short, with 9 bases between. The CDR3 is 14 residues long. Germline V lookup: CDR1 GTSNPN, CDR2 SVGIG (reference sequence). CDR3 amino acids: CAWSVTGGNTEAFF. In DNA form, the CDR3 reads TGTGCCTGGAGTGTAACTGGGGGGAACACTGAAGCTTTCTTT. Full variable domain (rest looked up from reference TRBV30 and TRBJ1-1): SQTIHQWPATLVQPVGSPLSLECTVEGTSNPNLYWYRQAAGRGLQLLFYSVGIGQISSEVPQNLSASRPQDRQFILSSKKLLLSDSGFYLCAWSVTGGNTEAFFGQGTRLTVV.

This rearrangement joins TRBV7-3 to TRBJ2-3; D is perhaps TRBD1 or TRBD2 (5 bases each). Trimming left V 0 bases short and J 5 bases short, with 12 bases between. The CDR3 spans 15 residues. CDR1 is SGHTA and CDR2 is FQGTGA in the germline V gene. In nucleotides, the CDR3 is TGTGCCAGCAGCTTAACCCCTGGGGGTGGAGATACGCAGTATTTT. Its protein is CASSLTPGGGDTQYF.

V is TRBV2 and J is TRBJ1-5; D gene uncertain. Germline V gene sequence: CDR1 SNHLY, CDR2 FYNNEI. Trimming took off 7 bases at V and 3 bases at J, with 7 bases between the two ends. The CDR3 is 12 residues long. The CDR3 loop is CASNKPNQPQHF. The CDR3, as DNA: TGTGCCAGCAACAAGCCCAATCAGCCCCAGCATTTT.

This clone was detected many times. The chain carries TRBV30 and TRBJ1-2, with D possibly matching TRBD1 (5 bases). Trimming took 3 bases from V and 6 from J, leaving 14 bases between them. CDR3 length: 13 amino acids. The germline CDR1 and CDR2 sequences are GTSNPN and SVGIG (reference sequence). The CDR3: CAWSFAGRNGYTF. The CDR3 DNA reads as TGTGCCTGGAGCTTCGCAGGGAGGAATGGCTACACCTTC.

This clone was seen just once. The V gene is TRBV2, the J gene TRBJ2-1; possible D gene TRBD2, 6 bases. Per the germline V gene, CDR1 is SNHLY and CDR2 is FYNNEI. V gave up 7 bases and J gave up 3 bases, with 16 bases separating them. This CDR3 spans 15 amino acids. The CDR3 is CASTAHTSSYNEQFF. CDR3 bases: TGTGCCAGCACAGCACATACTAGCAGCTACAATGAGCAGTTCTTC.

This chain joins TRBV30 and TRBJ1-4, with D maybe TRBD1 (5 bases). Germline CDR1 is GTSNPN and CDR2 is SVGIG (reference sequence). The CDR3 sequence is 16 residues long. Trimming removed 2 bases at V and 0 bases at J, with 13 bases between. CDR3 coding DNA: TGTGCCTGGAGTCCAGACAGAGCTGCAACTAATGAAAAACTGTTTTTT. It translates to CAWSPDRAATNEKLFF.

The rearrangement joins TRBV6-1 to TRBJ1-5; no reliable D call. This CDR3 contains 15 residues. Trimming cost V 0 bases and J 5 bases, with 11 bases left between them. The germline gives CDR1 MNHNS, CDR2 SASEGT. CDR3 DNA sequence: TGTGCCAGCAGTGAAGCACCATCGAGCCATCAGCCCCAGCATTTT. Its translation: CASSEAPSSHQPQHF.

The gene calls are TRBV6-5 and TRBJ1-2; D possibly corresponds to TRBD1 (6 bases). Germline CDR1 MNHEY, CDR2 SVGAGI. The CDR3 is 14 residues long. Trimming pared 10 bases from V and 6 bases from J, leaving 21 bases between. CDR3 protein: CATSGPTNRDGYTF. The CDR3 DNA reads as TGTGCCACCTCGGGCCCGACCAACAGGGATGGCTACACCTTC.

The chain couples TRBV18 to TRBJ2-1; D not resolved. CDR1 is KGHSH and CDR2 is LQKENI in the germline V gene. Between the trimmed V and J ends, which lost 6 bases and 6 bases, there was a span of 6 bases. The length of the CDR3 is 11 residues. The CDR3 protein is CASSSGNEQFF. Written as DNA, the CDR3 is TGTGCCAGCTCCTCTGGCAATGAGCAGTTCTTC.

The chain uses TRBV6-1 and TRBJ2-7, with TRBD2 as a possible D gene (6 bases). V was trimmed by 7 bases and J by 6 bases, leaving 19 bases between them. This CDR3 region has 14 residues. Germline V gives CDR1 MNHNS, CDR2 SASEGT. CDR3 coding DNA: TGTGCCAGCAACGCCCCGCAGGGAGGACCCGAGCAGTACTTC. Protein product: CASNAPQGGPEQYF.

The V gene is TRBV7-8, the J gene TRBJ2-5; D is possibly TRBD2 (5 bases). This CDR3 comprises 19 residues. With 5 bases removed from V and 3 bases from J, the gap between germline ends came to 28 bases. Germline values: CDR1 SGHVS, CDR2 FQNEAQ. The CDR3 DNA reads TGTGCCAGCAGCACCCGACGTGGGAGATCAAAGGAGGTTGAAGAGACCCAGTACTTC. As protein: CASSTRRGRSKEVEETQYF.

The CDR3 loop reads CASSFGQTDTQYF. The CDR3 DNA sequence: TGTGCCAGCAGCTTCGGACAGACAGATACGCAGTATTTT. The chain is built from TRBV5-4 and TRBJ2-3; TRBD1 might be the D (6 bases). CDR1 is SGHNT and CDR2 is YYREEE in the germline V gene (reference sequence). The CDR3 covers 13 residues. V shed 2 bases and J shed 3 bases, with 7 bases lying between them.

The chain combines TRBV9 with TRBJ2-1; 11 nucleotides agree with TRBD2. With V trimmed by 3 bases and J by 9 bases, 8 bases remained unmatched. CDR1 and CDR2 (germline): SGDLS, YYNGEE. There are 15 residues in the CDR3. The CDR3 region is CASSGTSGSFGEQFF. DNA for the CDR3: TGTGCCAGCAGCGGAACTAGCGGGAGCTTTGGTGAGCAGTTCTTC.

The J gene is TRBJ1-3, the V gene TRBV7-9; a weak D match, TRBD1 (6 bases). This CDR3 contains 14 residues. V was shortened by 7 bases and J by 2 bases, with 12 bases between the two germline ends. CDR1 SEHNR and CDR2 FQNEAQ come from the germline V gene (reference sequence). The CDR3 sequence is CASTLKGAGNTIYF. CDR3 nucleotides: TGTGCCAGCACCCTTAAGGGGGCTGGAAACACCATATATTTT.

This clone has only one observation. This chain connects TRBV4-1 to TRBJ2-7, with TRBD1 identical over 9 bases. The V and J ends lost 2 bases and 4 bases, in that order; junction bases with no gene match: 6. CDR3 length: 15 amino acids. Germline V gene sequence: CDR1 MGHRA, CDR2 YSYEKL. DNA for the CDR3: TGCGCCAGCAGCCAACCCCGGGACAGGGCTTACGAGCAGTACTTC. Residues: CASSQPRDRAYEQYF.

The rearrangement links TRBV5-4 to TRBJ2-7, with a weak D call TRBD1 (5 bases). Germline V gives CDR1 SGHNT, CDR2 YYREEE (reference sequence). The CDR3 sequence is 15 residues long. The V end was cut by 4 bases, the J end by 0 bases, with 14 bases between. DNA for the CDR3: TGTGCCAGCAGCCCTGACAGCTTCCTCTCCTACGAGCAGTACTTC. Its protein product is CASSPDSFLSYEQYF.